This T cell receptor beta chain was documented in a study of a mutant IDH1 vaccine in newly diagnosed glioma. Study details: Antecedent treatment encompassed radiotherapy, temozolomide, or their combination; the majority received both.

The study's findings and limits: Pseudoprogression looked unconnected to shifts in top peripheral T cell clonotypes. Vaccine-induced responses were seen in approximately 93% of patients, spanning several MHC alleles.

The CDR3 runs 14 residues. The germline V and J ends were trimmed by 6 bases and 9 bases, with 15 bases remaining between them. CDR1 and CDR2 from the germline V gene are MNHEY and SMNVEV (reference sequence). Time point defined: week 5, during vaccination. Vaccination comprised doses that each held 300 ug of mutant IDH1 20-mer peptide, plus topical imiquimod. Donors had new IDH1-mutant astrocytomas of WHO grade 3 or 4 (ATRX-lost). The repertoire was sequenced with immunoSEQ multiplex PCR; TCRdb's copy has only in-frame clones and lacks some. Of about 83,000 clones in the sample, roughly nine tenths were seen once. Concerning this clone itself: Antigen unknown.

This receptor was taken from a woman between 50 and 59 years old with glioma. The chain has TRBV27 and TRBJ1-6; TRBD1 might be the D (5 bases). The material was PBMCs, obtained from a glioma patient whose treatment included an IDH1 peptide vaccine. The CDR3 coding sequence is TGTGCCAGCAGACCGTCCGGGGGAATTTCACCCCTCCACTTT. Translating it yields CASRPSGGISPLHF.